These 9 T cell receptor beta chains share one sample of origin, sequenced in a study of STAT3 mutations in large granular lymphocyte leukemia. Points from the study as a whole: Every T-cell large granular lymphocyte leukemia patient had at least one immunodominant TCR beta clonotype.

These receptors' targets are unknown. Assay: immunoSEQ multiplex PCR; the TCRdb copy retains only in-frame clones and omits some. The sample lists roughly 30,000 clones; about 74% were seen once. The material sequenced was peripheral blood mononuclear cells. The receptors derive from a woman aged 50 to 65 with T-cell large granular lymphocyte leukemia. Some clones in this sample may be carry-over from other donors' samples.

This clone has just a few counts. The chain uses TRBV29-1 and TRBJ2-5; no clear D gene. CDR1 is SQVTM, CDR2 ANQGSEA, per germline. The CDR3 sequence is 12 residues long. V shed 7 bases and J shed 6 bases, with 15 bases lying between them. Here the CDR3 reads CSAEILRQTQYF. The DNA for the CDR3 is TGCAGCGCCGAAATCCTCCGGCAGACCCAGTACTTC.

CDR3 residues: CASSPSRYEQYF. CDR3 in DNA: TGTGCCAGCTCACCCTCCCGTTACGAGCAGTACTTC. The chain links TRBV18 to TRBJ2-7, with D unclear. The germline CDR1 and CDR2 sequences are KGHSH and LQKENI. The CDR3 consists of 12 residues. V was shortened by 3 bases and J by 4 bases, with 7 bases between the two germline ends.

This clone is a singleton in its sample. The V and J genes are TRBV6-5 and TRBJ1-5; maybe TRBD1 (5 bases). This CDR3 comprises 15 residues. Trimming took off 5 bases at V and 1 base at J, with 12 bases between the two ends. Germline V gene lookup returns CDR1 MNHEY and CDR2 SVGAGI. The CDR3, as DNA: TGTGCCAGCAGTCCTGGGGGGAGAAGCAATCAGCCCCAGCATTTT. Translation: CASSPGGRSNQPQHF.

This chain links TRBV5-4 with TRBJ2-7, with TRBD2 matching over 9 bases. The V and J ends lost 2 bases and 5 bases, in that order; junction bases with no gene match: 8. Looked up from germline, CDR1 is SGHNT and CDR2 is YYREEE (reference sequence). CDR3 length: 15 amino acids. CDR3 DNA: TGTGCCAGCAGCTTCCAAGGACTAGCGAACGACGAGCAGTACTTC. This translates into CASSFQGLANDEQYF.

The rearrangement uses TRBV5-4 and TRBJ2-1; TRBD1 might be the D (6 bases). This CDR3 contains 15 residues. Trimming removed 2 bases from V and 6 bases from J, with 15 bases in between. Germline V gene lookup returns CDR1 SGHNT and CDR2 YYREEE (reference sequence). The CDR3 reads CASSFPGQNPNEQFF. The CDR3 DNA is TGTGCCAGCAGCTTTCCGGGACAAAACCCCAATGAGCAGTTCTTC.

This chain joins TRBV5-1 and TRBJ1-3; D gene uncertain. CDR3 size: 15 residues. Trimming removed 2 bases from V and 0 bases from J, with 9 bases in between. The germline V gene encodes CDR1 SGHRS and CDR2 YFSETQ. The CDR3 coding sequence is TGCGCCAGCAGCTTACAACCGAGCTCTGGAAACACCATATATTTT. Translating it yields CASSLQPSSGNTIYF.

The V gene is TRBV5-4, the J gene TRBJ1-2, with TRBD1 matching over 7 bases. The V and J ends lost 4 bases and 4 bases, in that order; junction bases with no gene match: 7. The CDR3 covers 14 residues. Per the germline V gene, CDR1 is SGHNT and CDR2 is YYREEE (reference sequence). Here the CDR3 DNA reads TGTGCCAGCAGCAAGGGACAGAAGTTCTATGGCTACACCTTC. This codes for CASSKGQKFYGYTF.

This rearrangement joins TRBV10-3 to TRBJ1-5; 11 nucleotides align to TRBD1. J lost 5 bases, V lost 0 bases, and 3 bases had no gene match. This CDR3 is built from 16 residues. The germline V gene has CDR1 ENHRY and CDR2 SYGVKD. This CDR3 is CAISESGDRGDQPQHF. The CDR3 DNA follows: TGTGCCATCAGTGAGTCTGGGGACAGGGGGGATCAGCCCCAGCATTTT.

The chain recombines TRBV6-1 with TRBJ1-2; unclear D gene. The CDR3 is made up of 14 amino acids. Looked up from germline, CDR1 is MNHNS and CDR2 is SASEGT. Trimming cost V 3 bases and J 8 bases, with 16 bases left between them. The chain's CDR3 is CASSDLSGPEGYTF. The CDR3 coding sequence is TGTGCCAGCAGTGACCTTAGTGGGCCTGAAGGCTACACCTTC.